These 16 T cell receptor beta chains came from one sample sequenced in a study of blood T cell repertoires in COVID-19. Clones were sequenced by immunoSEQ multiplex PCR, and TCRdb holds only the in-frame ones, with some missing. Counted here are more than 200,000 clones, around 90% occurring once; the ten biggest clones make up approximately 1.5%. The sample taken for sequencing was PBMCs or T cells enriched from blood (not recorded which). These receptors were obtained from a woman in her forties or fifties who had recovered from COVID-19.

The genes are TRBV5-3 and TRBJ1-4; D remains ambiguous. TRBV5-3 is noted as an ORF with a role that remains uncertain. The V end was cut by 3 bases, the J end by 0 bases, with 12 bases between. The CDR3 spans 16 residues. The CDR3 coding sequence is TGTGCCAGAAGCTGTTACAGATGTTCAACTAATGAAAAACTGTTTTTT. It translates to CARSCYRCSTNEKLFF.

In this sample, this clone turned up a few times. The genes are TRBV6-2 or TRBV6-3 and TRBJ2-3; 7 positions match TRBD1. The CDR3 runs 17 residues. J lost 2 bases, V lost 6 bases, and 14 bases had no gene match. In germline, CDR1 is MNHEY, CDR2 SVGEGT. The CDR3 protein is CASSQLPWQGDTDTQYF. CDR3 DNA sequence: TGTGCCAGCAGCCAATTACCGTGGCAGGGGGACACAGATACGCAGTATTTT.

The V gene is TRBV6-2 or TRBV6-3, the J gene TRBJ1-2, with D perhaps matching TRBD1 (5 bases). Between the trimmed V and J ends, which lost 2 bases and 4 bases, there was a span of 14 bases. The CDR3 runs 15 residues. Germline V gene lookup returns CDR1 MNHEY and CDR2 SVGEGT. The CDR3 reads CASSYAQGVGYGYTF. In nucleotides, the CDR3 is TGTGCCAGCAGTTACGCGCAGGGCGTCGGCTATGGCTACACCTTC.

The chain carries TRBV9 and TRBJ2-1; D call uncertain. V shed 0 bases and J shed 4 bases, with 17 bases lying between them. Germline lookup yields CDR1 SGDLS and CDR2 YYNGEE. This CDR3 is 17 amino acids long. CDR3 region: CASSVEGGNGFYNEQFF. The CDR3 region has the DNA TGTGCCAGCAGCGTAGAAGGCGGTAACGGATTTTACAATGAGCAGTTCTTC.

V is TRBV29-1 and J is TRBJ1-4, with D possibly TRBD1 on 5 matching bases. The germline V and J ends were trimmed by 0 bases and 7 bases, with 12 bases remaining between them. The V gene's germline CDR1 is SQVTM and CDR2 ANQGSEA. This CDR3 is built from 14 residues. The CDR3 DNA is TGCAGCGTTGAAGAGGCAGGGTTTGGTGAAAAACTGTTTTTT. This encodes CSVEEAGFGEKLFF.

The chain is built from TRBV18 and TRBJ1-1; 10 nucleotides align to TRBD1. The V segment lost 2 bases and the J segment 6 bases; nucleotides outside the gene matches: 15. The germline V gene has CDR1 KGHSH and CDR2 LQKENI. The CDR3 runs 18 residues. CDR3 amino acids: CASSPTFGGQGYIAEAFF. CDR3 nucleotides: TGTGCCAGCTCACCAACCTTTGGGGGACAGGGGTATATCGCTGAAGCTTTCTTT.

The chain links TRBV27 to TRBJ1-5; a weak D match, TRBD1 (6 bases). Germline CDR1 and CDR2: MNHEY and SMNVEV (reference sequence). V dropped 5 bases and J dropped 2 bases, with 13 bases sitting between them. The CDR3 totals 15 residues. CDR3 in amino acids: CASSPGEGGNQPQHF. The CDR3 DNA is TGTGCCAGCAGTCCAGGGGAGGGGGGCAATCAGCCCCAGCATTTT.

A single count supports this clone. The rearrangement joins TRBV18 to TRBJ1-4; possibly TRBD1 for D (5 bases). There are 15 residues in the CDR3. Trimming removed 3 bases at V and 0 bases at J, with 8 bases between. CDR1 KGHSH and CDR2 LQKENI come from the germline V gene. The CDR3 sequence: CASSPDKSTNEKLFF. In DNA form, the CDR3 reads TGTGCCAGCTCACCGGACAAGTCAACTAATGAAAAACTGTTTTTT.

The chain employs TRBV6-6 and TRBJ1-1, with D uncertain. Trimming pared 5 bases from V and 4 bases from J, leaving 8 bases between. The CDR3 extends over 12 amino acids. Germline-derived CDR1 and CDR2 are MNHNY and SVGAGI (reference sequence). The CDR3 DNA reads as TGTGCCAGCAGTCAGCGCCCCACTGAAGCTTTCTTT. This sequence encodes CASSQRPTEAFF.

In the case of this clone: Its ends do not fully match the called genes, so a read error is possible. DNA for the CDR3: TGTGCCGGCAGCTTAGCCCGAGGCGGGGAGCTGTTTTTT. It encodes CAGSLARGGELFF. This chain joins TRBV11-3 and TRBJ2-2; no clear D gene. Germline lookup yields CDR1 SGHNT and CDR2 YENEEA. The CDR3 contains 13 residues. Complete variable domain (other parts from reference TRBV11-3 and TRBJ2-2): EAGVVQSPRYKIIEKKQPVAFWCNPISGHNTLYWYLQNLGQGPELLIRYENEEAVDDSQLPKDRFSAERLKGVDSTLKIQPAELGDSAVYLCAGSLARGGELFFGEGSRLTVL.

A single count supports this clone. V usage is TRBV3-1 (or the pseudogene TRBV3-2) and J usage is TRBJ2-1; D uncertain. CDR3 size: 16 residues. The germline V gene encodes CDR1 LGHDT and CDR2 YNNKEL (reference sequence). With 0 bases removed from V and 5 bases from J, the gap between germline ends came to 14 bases. This chain's CDR3 is CASSQDSVTSNNEQFF. Written as DNA, the CDR3 is TGTGCCAGCAGCCAAGATAGTGTGACTTCTAACAATGAGCAGTTCTTC.

This chain connects TRBV9 to TRBJ1-1; 9 bases map to TRBD1. Per germline, CDR1 SGDLS and CDR2 YYNGEE. V was clipped by 3 bases and J by 8 bases; unmatched bases: 5. This CDR3 region has 13 residues. CDR3 in amino acids: CASSADRGKEAFF. The CDR3 DNA reads as TGTGCCAGCAGCGCGGACAGGGGCAAGGAAGCTTTCTTT.

The chain recombines TRBV4-1 with TRBJ2-5; D gene ambiguous. The V end was cut by 1 base, the J end by 1 base, with 13 bases between. The length of the CDR3 is 16 residues. Germline lookup yields CDR1 MGHRA and CDR2 YSYEKL. CDR3 residues: CASSQVNIGFQETQYF. The CDR3, as DNA: TGCGCCAGCAGCCAAGTGAATATTGGCTTCCAAGAGACCCAGTACTTC.

The rearrangement uses TRBV7-9 and TRBJ2-3, with 14 bases aligning to TRBD2. The CDR3 is 14 residues long. The germline V gene has CDR1 SEHNR and CDR2 FQNEAQ (reference sequence). V lost 8 bases and J lost 6; bases outside the gene matches: 4. CDR3 DNA: TGTGCCAGCGGACTAGCGGGAGGTAGCGATACGCAGTATTTT. It specifies CASGLAGGSDTQYF.

The V call is TRBV12-5, the J call TRBJ1-5; D unresolved. V was shortened by 0 bases and J by 3 bases, with 15 bases between the two germline ends. Germline V gives CDR1 LGHNT, CDR2 FRNRAP. The CDR3 runs 17 residues. This CDR3 is CASGLVLSAQNNQPQHF. CDR3 nucleotide sequence: TGTGCTAGTGGTTTGGTACTATCAGCGCAAAACAATCAGCCCCAGCATTTT.

This rearrangement joins TRBV5-1 to TRBJ2-1; possible D gene TRBD1, 5 bases. Germline V lookup: CDR1 SGHRS, CDR2 YFSETQ. V shed 3 bases and J shed 8 bases, with 12 bases lying between them. The CDR3 is 13 residues long. The CDR3 DNA reads TGCGCCAGCAGCTCCGACAGTTTCTATGAGCAGTTCTTC. Translated, it gives CASSSDSFYEQFF.